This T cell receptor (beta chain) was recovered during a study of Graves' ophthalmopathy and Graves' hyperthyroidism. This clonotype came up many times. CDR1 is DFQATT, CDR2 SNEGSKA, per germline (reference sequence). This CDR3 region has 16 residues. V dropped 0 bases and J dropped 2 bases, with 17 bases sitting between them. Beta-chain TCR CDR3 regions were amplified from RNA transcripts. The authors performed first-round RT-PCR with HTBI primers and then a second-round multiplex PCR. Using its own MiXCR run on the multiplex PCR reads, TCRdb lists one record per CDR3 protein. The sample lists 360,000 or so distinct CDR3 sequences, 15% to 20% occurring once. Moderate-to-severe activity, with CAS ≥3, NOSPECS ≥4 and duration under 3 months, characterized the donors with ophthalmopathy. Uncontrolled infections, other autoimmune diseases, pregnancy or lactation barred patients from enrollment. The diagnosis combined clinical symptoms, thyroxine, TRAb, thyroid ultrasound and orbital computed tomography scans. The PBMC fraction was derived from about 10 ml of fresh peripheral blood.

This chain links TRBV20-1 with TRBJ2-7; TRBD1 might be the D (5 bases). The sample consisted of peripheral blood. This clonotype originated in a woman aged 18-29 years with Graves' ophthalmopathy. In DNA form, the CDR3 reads TGCAGTGCTAGAGACCCTTATGCAGACAGACCCTACGAGCAGTACTTC. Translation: CSARDPYADRPYEQYF.